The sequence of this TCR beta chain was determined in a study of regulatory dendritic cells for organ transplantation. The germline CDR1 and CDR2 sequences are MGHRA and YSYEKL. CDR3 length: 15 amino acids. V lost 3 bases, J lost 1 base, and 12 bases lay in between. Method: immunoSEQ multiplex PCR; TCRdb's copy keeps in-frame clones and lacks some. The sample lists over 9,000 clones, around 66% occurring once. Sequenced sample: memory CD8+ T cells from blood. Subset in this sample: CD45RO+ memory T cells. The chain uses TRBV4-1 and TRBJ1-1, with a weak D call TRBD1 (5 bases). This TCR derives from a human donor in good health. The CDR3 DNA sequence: TGCGCCAGCAGCCACCCTGGGACGGGGAACACTGAAGCTTTCTTT. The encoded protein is CASSHPGTGNTEAFF.